One TCR beta chain is described in this entry. Its cognate antigen is unknown. This specimen comes from a study of post-analysis software for immune sequencing data. Study-level results: TRBV5-6, TRBV5-1 and TRBV20-1 belonged to a set of five TRBV segments that were more frequent in patients than controls.

This CDR3 contains 17 residues. Trimming took off 0 bases at V and 1 base at J, with 16 bases between the two ends. The V gene's germline CDR1 is LNHNV and CDR2 YYDKDF (reference sequence). Sequencing libraries made from TCR beta cDNA carried unique molecular identifiers. Each CDR3 protein is one row after TCRdb ran MiXCR on the PCR reads. This repertoire shows roughly 800,000 distinct CDR3 sequences, less than 35% found once; its top ten account for roughly 0.53%. The specimen sequenced was blood. This chain connects TRBV15 to TRBJ2-7; a possible D gene is TRBD1 (5 bases). This receptor was taken from a girl aged 10 to 17 with multiple sclerosis. The DNA of the CDR3 is TGTGCCACCAGCAGAGATTCGGGCAGGGCGAGATCCTACGAGCAGTACTTC. Translated, it gives CATSRDSGRARSYEQYF.